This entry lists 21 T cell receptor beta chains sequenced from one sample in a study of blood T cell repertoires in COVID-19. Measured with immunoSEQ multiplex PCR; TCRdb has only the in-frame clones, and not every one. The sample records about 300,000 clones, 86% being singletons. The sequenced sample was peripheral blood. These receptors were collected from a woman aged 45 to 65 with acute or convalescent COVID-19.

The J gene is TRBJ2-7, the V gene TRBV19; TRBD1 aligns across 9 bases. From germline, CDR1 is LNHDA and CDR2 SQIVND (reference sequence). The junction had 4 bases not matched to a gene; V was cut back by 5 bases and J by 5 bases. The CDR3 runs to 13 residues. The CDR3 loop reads CASSRTGEHEQYF. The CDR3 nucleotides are TGTGCCAGTAGTCGGACAGGGGAGCACGAGCAGTACTTC.

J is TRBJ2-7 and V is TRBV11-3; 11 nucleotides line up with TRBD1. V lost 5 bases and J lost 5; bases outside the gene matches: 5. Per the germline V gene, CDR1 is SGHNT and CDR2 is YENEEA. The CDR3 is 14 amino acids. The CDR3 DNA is TGTGCCAGCAGCCCCCGGACAGGGGGCGACGAGCAGTACTTC. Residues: CASSPRTGGDEQYF.

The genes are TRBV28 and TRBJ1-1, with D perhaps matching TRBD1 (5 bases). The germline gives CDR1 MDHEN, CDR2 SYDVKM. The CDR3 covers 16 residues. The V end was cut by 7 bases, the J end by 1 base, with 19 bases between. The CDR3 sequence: CASTSRGSSRNTEAFF. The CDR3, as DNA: TGTGCCAGCACGTCTAGGGGCAGCTCAAGGAACACTGAAGCTTTCTTT.

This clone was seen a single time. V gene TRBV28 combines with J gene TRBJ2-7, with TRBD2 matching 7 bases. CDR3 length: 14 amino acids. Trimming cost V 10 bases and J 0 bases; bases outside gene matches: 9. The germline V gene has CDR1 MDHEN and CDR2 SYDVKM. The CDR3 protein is CATASRDYSYEQYF. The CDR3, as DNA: TGTGCCACCGCTTCCCGGGACTACTCCTACGAGCAGTACTTC.

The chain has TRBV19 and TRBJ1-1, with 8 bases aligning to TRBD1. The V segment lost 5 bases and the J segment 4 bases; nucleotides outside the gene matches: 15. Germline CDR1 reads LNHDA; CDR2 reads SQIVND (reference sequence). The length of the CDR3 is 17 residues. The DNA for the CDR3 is TGTGCCAGTAGTCCCTACCCCGGACAGGGCCTACTCACTGAAGCTTTCTTT. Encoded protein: CASSPYPGQGLLTEAFF.

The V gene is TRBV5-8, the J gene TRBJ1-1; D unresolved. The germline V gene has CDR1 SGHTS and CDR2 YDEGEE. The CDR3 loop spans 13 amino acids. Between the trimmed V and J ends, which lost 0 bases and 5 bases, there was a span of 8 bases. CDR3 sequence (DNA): TGTGCCAGCAGCTTGGAAGTGAGTACTGAAGCTTTCTTT. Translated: CASSLEVSTEAFF.

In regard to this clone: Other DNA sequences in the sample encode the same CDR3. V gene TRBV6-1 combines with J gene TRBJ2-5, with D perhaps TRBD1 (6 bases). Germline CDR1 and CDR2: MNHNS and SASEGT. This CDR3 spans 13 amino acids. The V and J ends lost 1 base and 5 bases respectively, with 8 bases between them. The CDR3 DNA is TGTGCCAGCAGTGAAGACAGGGTGGAGACCCAGTACTTC. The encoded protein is CASSEDRVETQYF.

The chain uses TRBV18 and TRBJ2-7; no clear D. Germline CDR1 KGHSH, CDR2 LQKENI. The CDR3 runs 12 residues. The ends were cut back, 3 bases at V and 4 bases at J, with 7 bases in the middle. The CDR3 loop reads CASSPIGYEQYF. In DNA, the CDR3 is TGTGCCAGCTCACCGATCGGGTACGAGCAGTACTTC.

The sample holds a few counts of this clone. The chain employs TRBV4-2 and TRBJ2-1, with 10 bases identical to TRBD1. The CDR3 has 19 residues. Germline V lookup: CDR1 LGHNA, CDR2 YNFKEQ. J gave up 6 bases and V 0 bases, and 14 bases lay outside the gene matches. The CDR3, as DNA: TGTGCCAGCAGCCAAGAATGGGTGGGGTGGGGGACAGGGGTCAATGAGCAGTTCTTC. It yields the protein CASSQEWVGWGTGVNEQFF.

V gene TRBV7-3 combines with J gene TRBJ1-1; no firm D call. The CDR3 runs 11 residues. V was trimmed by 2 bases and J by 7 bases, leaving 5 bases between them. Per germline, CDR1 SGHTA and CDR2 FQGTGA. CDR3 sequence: CASSLEGEAFF. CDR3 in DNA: TGTGCCAGCAGCTTAGAGGGTGAAGCTTTCTTT.

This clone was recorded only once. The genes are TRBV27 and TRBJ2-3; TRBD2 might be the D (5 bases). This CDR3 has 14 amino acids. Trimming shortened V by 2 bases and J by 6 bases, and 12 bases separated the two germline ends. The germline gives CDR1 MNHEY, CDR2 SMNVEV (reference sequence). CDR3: CASSLTAPGDTQYF. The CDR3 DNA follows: TGTGCCAGCAGTTTAACGGCCCCGGGGGATACGCAGTATTTT.

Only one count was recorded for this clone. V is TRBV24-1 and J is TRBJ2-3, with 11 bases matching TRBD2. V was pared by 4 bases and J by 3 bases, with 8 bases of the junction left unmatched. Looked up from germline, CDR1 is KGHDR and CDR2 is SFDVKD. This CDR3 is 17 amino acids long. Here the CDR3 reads CATSDYSGRALTDTQYF. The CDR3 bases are TGTGCCACCAGTGACTATAGCGGGAGGGCGTTAACAGATACGCAGTATTTT.

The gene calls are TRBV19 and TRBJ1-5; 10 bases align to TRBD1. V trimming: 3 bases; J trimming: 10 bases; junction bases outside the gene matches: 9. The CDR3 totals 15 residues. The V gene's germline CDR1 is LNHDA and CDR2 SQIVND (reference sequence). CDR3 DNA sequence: TGTGCCAGTAGTATCGACAGGGGGCTAGGAGAACCCCAGCATTTT. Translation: CASSIDRGLGEPQHF.

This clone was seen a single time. The CDR3 reads CASSFQENTEAFF. CDR3 in DNA: TGTGCCAGCAGCTTCCAGGAAAACACTGAAGCTTTCTTT. The rearrangement joins TRBV11-2 to TRBJ1-1; D not certain. Germline loops: CDR1 SGHAT, CDR2 FQNNGV. The V end lost 3 bases, the J end lost 2 bases, and 7 bases lay between the germline ends. The CDR3 loop spans 13 amino acids.

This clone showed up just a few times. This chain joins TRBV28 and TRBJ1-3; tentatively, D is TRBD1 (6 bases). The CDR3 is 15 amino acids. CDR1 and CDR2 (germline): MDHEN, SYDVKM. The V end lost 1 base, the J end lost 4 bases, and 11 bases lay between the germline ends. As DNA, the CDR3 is TGTGCCAGCAGTTTATTTCGGGACATCGGAAACACCATATATTTT. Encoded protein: CASSLFRDIGNTIYF.

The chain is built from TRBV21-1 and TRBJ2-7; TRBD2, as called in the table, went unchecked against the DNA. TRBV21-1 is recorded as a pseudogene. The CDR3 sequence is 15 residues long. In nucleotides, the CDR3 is TGTGCCAGCACTGGGACTAGCGGGGTCTTCTACGAGCAGTACTTC. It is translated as CASTGTSGVFYEQYF.

The CDR3: CASSPDRFYNEQFF. In DNA, the CDR3 is TGTGCCAGCAGCCCAGACAGGTTCTACAATGAGCAGTTCTTC. This chain uses TRBV3-1 (or the pseudogene TRBV3-2) with TRBJ2-1; tentatively, D is TRBD1 (6 bases). V gave up 4 bases and J gave up 3 bases, with 10 bases separating them. This CDR3 comprises 14 residues. Germline values: CDR1 LGHDT, CDR2 YNNKEL (reference sequence).

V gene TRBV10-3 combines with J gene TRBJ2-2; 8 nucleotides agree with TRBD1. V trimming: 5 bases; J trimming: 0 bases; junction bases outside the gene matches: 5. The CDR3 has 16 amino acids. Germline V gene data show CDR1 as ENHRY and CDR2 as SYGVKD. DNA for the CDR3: TGTGCCATCAGTTCCGGACAGGGAGCGAACACCGGGGAGCTGTTTTTT. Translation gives CAISSGQGANTGELFF.

The CDR3, as DNA: TGTGCCAGCAGCGTCGACCAGGGGGTGAACACTGAAGCTTTCTTT. Its translation: CASSVDQGVNTEAFF. This chain links TRBV9 with TRBJ1-1; 7 nucleotides agree with TRBD1. Germline V gene sequence: CDR1 SGDLS, CDR2 YYNGEE. J was trimmed by 0 bases and V by 2 bases; bases with no gene match: 4. The length of the CDR3 is 15 residues.

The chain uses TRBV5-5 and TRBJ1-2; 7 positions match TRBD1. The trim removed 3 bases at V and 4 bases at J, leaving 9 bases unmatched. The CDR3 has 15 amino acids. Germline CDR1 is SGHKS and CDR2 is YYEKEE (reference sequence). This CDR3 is CASSSLGSGGYGYTF. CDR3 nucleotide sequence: TGTGCCAGCAGCTCCCTGGGTTCAGGGGGCTATGGCTACACCTTC.

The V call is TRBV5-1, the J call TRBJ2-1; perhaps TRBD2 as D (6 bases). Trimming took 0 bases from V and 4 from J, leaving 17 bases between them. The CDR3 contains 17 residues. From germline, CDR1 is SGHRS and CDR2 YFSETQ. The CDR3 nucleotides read TGCGCCAGCAGCTTGGGGGGGGTCCCCATTCAATACAATGAGCAGTTCTTC. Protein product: CASSLGGVPIQYNEQFF. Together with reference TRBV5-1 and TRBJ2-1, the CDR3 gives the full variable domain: KAGVTQTPRYLIKTRGQQVTLSCSPISGHRSVSWYQQTPGQGLQFLFEYFSETQRNKGNFPGRFSGRQFSNSRSEMNVSTLELGDSALYLCASSLGGVPIQYNEQFFGPGTRLTVL.